The following is a T cell receptor beta chain sequence with its context. Under the authors' procedure: Amplification of reference gene primers was used by the study to estimate nucleated cell counts. Data came from immunoSEQ multiplex PCR; TCRdb stores just in-frame clones and leaves some out. The DNA was the basis for D and trimming; V, J and clone size are from that table. The profile shows around 260,000 clones, more than 75% of them singletons. This entry is derived from a study of blood T cell repertoires in COVID-19. Study as a whole: Acute-phase and convalescent COVID-19 samples originated in the United States, Italy and Spain. The cDNA or gDNA used as material had been derived from T cells, B-cell-depleted T cells, or PBMCs.

The V and J ends lost 3 bases and 2 bases respectively, with 11 bases between them. The CDR3 runs to 14 residues. CDR1 is SGHRS and CDR2 is YFSETQ in the germline V gene. The receptor was derived from a woman in her thirties or forties who had recovered from COVID-19. The sample taken for sequencing was peripheral blood. This chain connects TRBV5-1 to TRBJ1-2; possibly TRBD1 for D (5 bases). Here the CDR3 reads CASSSTAGNYGYTF. CDR3 nucleotides: TGCGCCAGCAGCTCCACCGCAGGGAACTATGGCTACACCTTC. Supplemented by reference TRBV5-1 and TRBJ1-2, the full variable domain reads KAGVTQTPRYLIKTRGQQVTLSCSPISGHRSVSWYQQTPGQGLQFLFEYFSETQRNKGNFPGRFSGRQFSNSRSEMNVSTLELGDSALYLCASSSTAGNYGYTFGSGTRLTVV.